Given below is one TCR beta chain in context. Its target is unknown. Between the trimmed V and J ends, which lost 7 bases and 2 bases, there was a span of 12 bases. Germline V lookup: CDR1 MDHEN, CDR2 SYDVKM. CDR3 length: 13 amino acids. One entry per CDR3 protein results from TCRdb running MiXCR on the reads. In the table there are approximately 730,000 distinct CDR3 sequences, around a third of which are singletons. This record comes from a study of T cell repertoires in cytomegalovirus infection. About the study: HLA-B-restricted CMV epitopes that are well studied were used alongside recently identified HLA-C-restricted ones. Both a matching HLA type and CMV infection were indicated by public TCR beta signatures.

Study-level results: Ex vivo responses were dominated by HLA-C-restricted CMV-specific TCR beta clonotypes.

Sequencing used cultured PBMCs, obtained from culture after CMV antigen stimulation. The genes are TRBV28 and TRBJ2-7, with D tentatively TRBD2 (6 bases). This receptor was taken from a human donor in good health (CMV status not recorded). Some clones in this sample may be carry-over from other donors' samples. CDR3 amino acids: CASTEGSTYEQYF. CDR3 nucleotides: TGTGCCAGCACGGAGGGGTCTACCTACGAGCAGTACTTC.